These T cell receptor beta chains were read from a single sample in a study of molecular identifiers for immune sequencing clone quantification. TCRdb itself ran the PCR reads through MiXCR, one entry per CDR3 protein. The sample comprises over 550,000 distinct CDR3 sequences, roughly 27% of which are singletons, and about 0.8% rests with the top ten. The source material was naive CD8+ T cells from blood, with Jurkat cell RNA spiked in. These TCRs come from a human donor in good health. Some libraries in this study had Jurkat cell RNA spiked in. Each CDR3 is given with its conserved first and last residue. D genes are given only for firm matches. Some rows have no size entry. The others give once, few or many, or a class for an expanded clone.

J gene	D gene	clone size	V gene	CDR3 DNA	CDR3 protein
TRBJ1-1	NA	NA	TRBV19	TGTGCCGGTAGTATCTCGCGGGACACTGAGGCTTTCTTT	CAGSISRDTEAFF
TRBJ1-5	NA	many	TRBV19	TGTGCCAGTAGTATTCCGACCGGAAATCAGCCCCAGCATTTT	CASSIPTGNQPQHF
TRBJ2-7	TRBD1	many	TRBV14	TGTGCCAGCAGCCAGTCCCGGGACAGGGGGCTCCTTTACGAGCAGTACTTC	CASSQSRDRGLLYEQYF
TRBJ1-1	NA	many	TRBV20-1	TGCAGTGCTAGAGGGGGGCCGCTGCGGGACACTGAAGCTTTCTTT	CSARGGPLRDTEAFF
TRBJ2-3	NA	NA	TRBV7-2	TGTGCCAGCGGCTTGGAGTACGGGTATACGGGCACAGATACGCAGTGTTTT	CASGLEYGYTGTDTQCF
TRBJ2-2	NA	NA	TRBV7-9	TGTGCCAGCAGCTTAGCGGGAGTAGCGAGACTTGGGACCGGGGAGCTGTTTTTT	CASSLAGVARLGTGELFF
TRBJ2-3	TRBD1	many	TRBV7-6	TGTGCCAGCAGCAAGACAGGGGGCGCGGTAGATACGCAGTATTTT	CASSKTGGAVDTQYF
TRBJ2-7	NA	NA	TRBV30	TGTGCCTGGAGCCCGTCTGTGGGGGGACTCTCCTACGAGCAGTACTTC	CAWSPSVGGLSYEQYF
TRBJ2-3	NA	once	TRBV10-2	TGCGCCAGCAGTGAGACGCCTAGCACAGATACGCAGTATTTT	CASSETPSTDTQYF
TRBJ2-7	TRBD2	many	TRBV5-1	TGCGCCAGCGGGGAAGGAAGTGGTGCTAGCGGGGCCTACGAGCAGTACTTC	CASGEGSGASGAYEQYF
TRBJ1-5	NA	many	TRBV7-9	TGTGCCAGCAGCTTAGGCCCCGATCAGCCCCAGCATTTT	CASSLGPDQPQHF
TRBJ2-1	NA	NA	TRBV19	TGTGCCAGTAGTATGACTAGATACAATGAGCAGTTCTTC	CASSMTRYNEQFF
TRBJ2-7	NA	many	TRBV6-5	TGTGCCAGCAGTTACAGGGGGGGATACGAGCAGTACTTC	CASSYRGGYEQYF
TRBJ2-7	NA	NA	TRBV4-3	TGCGCCAGCAGCCAAGAACAGGGGAGGTACGAGCAGTACTTC	CASSQEQGRYEQYF
TRBJ2-7	NA	few	TRBV7-7	TGTGCTAGCTCGTGTGTACCGTTC	CASSCVPF
TRBJ2-7	TRBD1	few	TRBV30	TGTGCCTGGATGACAGGGGGTACGGAAGAGCAGTACTTC	CAWMTGGTEEQYF
TRBJ2-5	TRBD2	many	TRBV19	TGTGCCAGTAGTACCCCAGTTCGAGCGGGAAGTGAGACCCAGTACTTC	CASSTPVRAGSETQYF
TRBJ1-2	TRBD1	few	TRBV7-9	TGTGCCAGCAGCTTGACAGGGGCAGACACCTATGGCTACACCTTC	CASSLTGADTYGYTF
TRBJ2-1	NA	many	TRBV11-2	TGTGCCAGCAGCTTGGGGCCCACCTGGGGGCAGTTCTTC	CASSLGPTWGQFF
TRBJ2-3	TRBD1	NA	TRBV20-1	TGCAGTGCTAGAGGGGACAGGGGGCCGACAGATACGCAGTATTTT	CSARGDRGPTDTQYF
TRBJ2-3	TRBD1	many	TRBV7-9	TGTGCCAGCAGCTTAGCCAGGACAGGGGCTCCTAGCACAGATACGCAGTATTTT	CASSLARTGAPSTDTQYF
TRBJ1-1	NA	few	TRBV10-1	TGCGCCAGCAGTGAGTCAGGACTACCCGCTTTCTTT	CASSESGLPAFF
TRBJ2-5	TRBD1	many	TRBV7-6	TGTGCCAGCAGCTTAGCGGGCCGACAGGGGGGGCAAGAGACCCAGTACTTC	CASSLAGRQGGQETQYF
TRBJ1-5	TRBD1	many	TRBV6-2/TRBV6-3	TGTGCCAGCAGTTGGGGACAGGATAGCAATCAGCCCCAGCATTTT	CASSWGQDSNQPQHF
TRBJ2-5	TRBD1	many	TRBV7-9	TGTGCCAGCAGCCACGACAGGGGACAGACCCAGTACTTC	CASSHDRGQTQYF
TRBJ1-1	NA	many	TRBV27	TGTGCCAGCAGCCTAATGGTCCCCGGGGCCCACACTGAAGCTTTCTTT	CASSLMVPGAHTEAFF
TRBJ1-4	TRBD1	NA	TRBV7-9	TGTGCCAGCAGTCAAGGGACAGCCCCCGAATTGACTAATGAAAAACTGTTTTTT	CASSQGTAPELTNEKLFF
TRBJ1-1	NA	many	TRBV28	TGTGCCAGCACCTTCAAAGGGAGCACTGAAGCTTTCTTT	CASTFKGSTEAFF
TRBJ1-2	NA	many	TRBV20-1	TGCAGTGCGCATGATCAGGAGAACTATGGCTACACCTTC	CSAHDQENYGYTF
TRBJ2-1	NA	few	TRBV6-5	TGTGCCAGCAGGGAGGCTACCGGGAGCTCCTACAATGAGCAGTTCTTC	CASREATGSSYNEQFF
TRBJ1-4	NA	many	TRBV7-9	TGTGCCAGCAGGCGAGGCGGCGGGGGACTGAATGAAAAACTGTTTTTT	CASRRGGGGLNEKLFF
TRBJ2-1	NA	many	TRBV24-1	TGTGCCACCAGTGTCCTCCATGAGCAGTTCTTC	CATSVLHEQFF
TRBJ2-1	TRBD2	many	TRBV6-1	TGTGCCAGCAGTGTACTAGCGGGAATTCCAACTGAGCAGTTCTTC	CASSVLAGIPTEQFF
TRBJ2-7	NA	many	TRBV14	TGTGCCAGCAGCCAAGAGAGGCCTACAGTAAACGAGCAGTACTTC	CASSQERPTVNEQYF
TRBJ2-7	NA	many	TRBV20-1	TGCAGTGCTAGAGATCTCGGATCGGGGACCAGGACCTCCGAGCAGTACTTC	CSARDLGSGTRTSEQYF
TRBJ1-2	NA	NA	TRBV3-1	TGTGCCAGCAGCCAAGCCAGGGATGTTAACTATGGCTACACCTTC	CASSQARDVNYGYTF
TRBJ2-5	NA	few	TRBV27	TGTGCCAGCAGCCCTACTATTCCAGGGGGGGAGACCCAGTACTTC	CASSPTIPGGETQYF
TRBJ1-5	TRBD1	many	TRBV4-1	TGCGCCAGCAGCCAAGATCGACAGGGGGGTCAGCCCCAGCATTTT	CASSQDRQGGQPQHF
TRBJ1-5	NA	few	TRBV20-1	TGCAGTGCACTGGACGTCGGACTTCAGCCCCGGCATTTT	CSALDVGLQPRHF